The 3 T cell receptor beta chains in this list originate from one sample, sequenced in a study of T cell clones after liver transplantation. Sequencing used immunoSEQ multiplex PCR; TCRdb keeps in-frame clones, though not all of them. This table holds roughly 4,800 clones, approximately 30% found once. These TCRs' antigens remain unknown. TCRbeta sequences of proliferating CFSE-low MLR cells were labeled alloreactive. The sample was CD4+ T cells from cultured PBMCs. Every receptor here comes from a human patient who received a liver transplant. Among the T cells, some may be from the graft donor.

Here the CDR3 DNA reads TGTGCCAGCAGTGTAGACGGTAACTATGGCTACACCTTC. Translated: CASSVDGNYGYTF. The chain couples TRBV6-5 to TRBJ1-2; no clear D. V was shortened by 5 bases and J by 1 base, with 8 bases between the two germline ends. Germline V lookup: CDR1 MNHEY, CDR2 SVGAGI. CDR3 length equals 13 residues.

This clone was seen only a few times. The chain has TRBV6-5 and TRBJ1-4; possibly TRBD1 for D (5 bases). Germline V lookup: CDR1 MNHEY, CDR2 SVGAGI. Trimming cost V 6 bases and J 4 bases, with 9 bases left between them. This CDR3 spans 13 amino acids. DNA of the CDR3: TGTGCCAGCAGACAGGTTATTAATGAAAAACTGTTTTTT. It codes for CASRQVINEKLFF.

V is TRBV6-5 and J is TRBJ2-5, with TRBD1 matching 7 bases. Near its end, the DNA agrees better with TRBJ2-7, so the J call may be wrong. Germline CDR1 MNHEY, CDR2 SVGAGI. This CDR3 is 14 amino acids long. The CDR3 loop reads CASSRQGVSYEQYF. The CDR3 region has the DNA TGTGCCAGCAGTCGACAGGGAGTGTCCTACGAGCAGTACTTC.